A selection of T cell receptor beta chains follows, all from one sample in a study of blood T cells in healthy people across ages. TCRdb re-called the 5' RACE reads through MiXCR, storing one row per CDR3 protein. The sample shows 650,000 to 900,000 distinct CDR3 sequences, 55% to 65% of them seen only once. The sample consisted of blood. These receptors all come from a man aged 25 to 45 in good health. The CDR3 runs from the conserved cysteine through the conserved F or W. D genes are given only for firm matches. Size tells how often a clone was seen (once, few, many) or the class of an expanded clone, and some rows leave it out.

V gene	clone size	D gene	J gene	CDR3 DNA	CDR3 protein
TRBV7-2	.	TRBD2	TRBJ2-5	TGTGCCAGCAGCCCGCAGCGGAGTAGCGGGGAGACCCAGTACTTC	CASSPQRSSGETQYF
TRBV4-3	.	.	TRBJ2-5	TGCGCCAGCAGCCAAGATATCGGGGACCAAGAGACCCAGTACTTC	CASSQDIGDQETQYF
TRBV28	.	TRBD1	TRBJ2-7	TGTGCCAGCAGTCCCAACAGGGGGCAGGAGCAGTACTTC	CASSPNRGQEQYF
TRBV6-5	.	.	TRBJ2-1	TGTGCCAGCAGTTACTCAGGCAAGTCAGAGCAGTTCTTC	CASSYSGKSEQFF
TRBV20-1	.	TRBD2	TRBJ2-7	TGCAGTGCTATCAGCGGGGGCTCCTACAATGAGCAGTACTTC	CSAISGGSYNEQYF
TRBV7-3	many	.	TRBJ1-1	TGTGCCAGCAGCCCACAGGGGAACACTGAAGCTTTCTTT	CASSPQGNTEAFF
TRBV20-1	.	.	TRBJ2-7	TGCAGTGCTAGATCGGGGACACTCGGGGGCGAGCAGTACTTC	CSARSGTLGGEQYF
TRBV4-2	.	.	TRBJ2-7	TGTGCCAGCAGCCAAGAGGGGGGATTCTACGAGCAGTACTTC	CASSQEGGFYEQYF
TRBV28	.	.	TRBJ2-1	TGTGCCAGCGGGGGTGAGCAGTTCTTC	CASGGEQFF
TRBV7-3	.	.	TRBJ2-2	TGTGCCAGCAGCCCCTTCACCACCGGGGAGCTGTTTTTT	CASSPFTTGELFF
TRBV9	.	.	TRBJ1-2	TGTGCCAGCAGCGCGAAGGGAGGGACACCTTATTATGGCTACACCTTC	CASSAKGGTPYYGYTF
TRBV28	.	TRBD1	TRBJ2-5	TGTGCCAGCAGTTTGCGGACAGGGTATCTAGCAGAGCAGTACTTC	CASSLRTGYLAEQYF
TRBV5-4	.	.	TRBJ1-2	TGTGCCAGCAGCTTGCCAGGGTTTAACTATGGCTACACCTTC	CASSLPGFNYGYTF
TRBV20-1	few	.	TRBJ1-1	TGCAGTGCTAGAGCAGGGTTGAACACTGAAGCTTTCTTT	CSARAGLNTEAFF
TRBV7-2	few	TRBD2	TRBJ2-2	TGTGCCAGCAGCTTGGCGGGGGTGAACACCGGGGAGCTGTTTTTT	CASSLAGVNTGELFF
TRBV9	.	TRBD1	TRBJ1-4	TGTGCCAGTCAGGGGGAGGTCAATGAAAAACTGTTTTTT	CASQGEVNEKLFF
TRBV6-1	.	TRBD1	TRBJ2-5	TGTGCCAGCAGTGAAACAAGAGGGGGCGGAGAGACCCAGTACTTC	CASSETRGGGETQYF
TRBV7-2	.	.	TRBJ2-3	TGTGCCAGCAGCTTAGCATCCCTCGGGGTAGATACGCAGTATTTT	CASSLASLGVDTQYF
TRBV4-2	.	.	TRBJ2-7	TGTGCCAGCAGCCAAGTTTTTGGTGACGAGCAGTACTTC	CASSQVFGDEQYF
TRBV6-6	.	.	TRBJ1-3	TGTGCCAGCAGTTACGGCAGGGAAAACACCATATATTTT	CASSYGRENTIYF
TRBV7-6	.	TRBD1	TRBJ1-2	TGTGCCAGCAGCTCGGGGACAGCGGGAAACTATGGCTACACCTTC	CASSSGTAGNYGYTF
TRBV5-1	few	.	TRBJ2-7	TGCGCCAGCAGCTTGGGCGGGGGCGCATCCTACGAGCAGTACTTC	CASSLGGGASYEQYF
TRBV12-3/TRBV12-4	.	TRBD2	TRBJ2-7	TGTGCCAGCAGTTCCGACCGGGGGGGCAGATACGAGCAGTACTTC	CASSSDRGGRYEQYF
TRBV6-1	many	.	TRBJ2-5	TGTGCCAGCAGTGAAAGGGACCCTTCTATAGGGACCCAGTACTTC	CASSERDPSIGTQYF
TRBV20-1	.	TRBD1	TRBJ1-1	TGCAGTGCGAGAGACCCACGTACAGGGGCGGCTGAAGCTTTCTTT	CSARDPRTGAAEAFF
TRBV7-8	.	TRBD2	TRBJ2-1	TGTGCCAGCAGCCCCGGGGGGGCGAAAGAGACCCAGTTCTTC	CASSPGGAKETQFF
TRBV30	.	.	TRBJ2-1	TGTGCCTGGAGTATCCCCGGGACACCTGGCTACGGTGAGCAGTTCTTC	CAWSIPGTPGYGEQFF
TRBV7-2	few	.	TRBJ2-6	TGTGCCAGCAGCTTAGTCTTTGGCTCTGGGGCCAACGTCCTGACTTTC	CASSLVFGSGANVLTF
TRBV4-2	few	TRBD2	TRBJ2-1	TGTGCCAGCAGCCAAGATCGGGCGTTAGCGGGGGGGTACAATGAGCAGTTCTTC	CASSQDRALAGGYNEQFF
TRBV5-1	.	TRBD1	TRBJ2-7	TGCGCCAGCAGCCTTGACCACAGGGGAAACTACGAGCAGTACTTC	CASSLDHRGNYEQYF
TRBV5-1	.	.	TRBJ2-7	TGCGCCAGCAGCTGGACCGGACTCATGAGCTCCTACGAGCAGTACTTC	CASSWTGLMSSYEQYF
TRBV27	few	TRBD2	TRBJ2-5	TGTGCCAGCAGTTTTACGACTAGCCACAGAGGGACCCAGTACTTC	CASSFTTSHRGTQYF
TRBV27	.	.	TRBJ2-3	TGTGCCAGCAGTTCGGCGGGGTTGGGTACAGATACGCAGTATTTT	CASSSAGLGTDTQYF
TRBV5-4	.	.	TRBJ1-2	TGTGCCAGCAGCTTGGTTAGGGAGAGTAACTATGGCTACACCTTC	CASSLVRESNYGYTF
TRBV10-3	.	.	TRBJ2-7	TGTGCCATCAGTTACAGACAGGCCTCCCCCTACGAGCAGTACTTC	CAISYRQASPYEQYF
TRBV5-6	.	TRBD2	TRBJ2-1	TGTGCCAGCAGCTTGGAGGGACTAGTAGAACCCGGGAATGAGCAGTTCTTC	CASSLEGLVEPGNEQFF
TRBV20-1	.	TRBD1	TRBJ2-2	TGCAGTGCCTCCCCGGGACAGACGAACACCGGGGAGCTGTTTTTT	CSASPGQTNTGELFF
TRBV30	.	.	TRBJ2-7	TGTGCCTGGAGTGTAGCCTACGAGCAGTACTTC	CAWSVAYEQYF
TRBV7-2	.	TRBD1	TRBJ2-3	TGTGCCAGCAGCGCAGGGACAGGGAAAATAGATACGCAGTATTTT	CASSAGTGKIDTQYF
TRBV7-2	once	TRBD2	TRBJ2-3	TGTGCCAGCAGCTTAGACGGGGGGGCATCAGATACGCAGTATTTT	CASSLDGGASDTQYF
TRBV2	.	.	TRBJ2-6	TGTGCTCGGCAGGGAGTAACTGGGGCCAACGTCCTGACTTTC	CARQGVTGANVLTF
TRBV6-2/TRBV6-3	.	.	TRBJ2-5	TGTGCCAGCAGTTACGTCCCGGGGACTCAAGAGACCCAGTACTTC	CASSYVPGTQETQYF
TRBV5-1	once	.	TRBJ2-1	TGCGCCAGCAGTTCCCGGAGGGGTACTGAGCAGTTCTTC	CASSSRRGTEQFF
TRBV7-2	.	.	TRBJ2-3	TGTGCCAGCAGCGTATCGACAATCCCAGATACGCAGTATTTT	CASSVSTIPDTQYF
TRBV10-3	.	.	TRBJ2-7	TGTGCCATCAGTGAGTCGAAGGGGTCTTCCTACGAGCAGTACTTC	CAISESKGSSYEQYF
TRBV20-1	.	TRBD1	TRBJ2-7	TGCAGTGCTACCTGGACAGGGGGCTCCTACGAGCAGTACTTC	CSATWTGGSYEQYF
TRBV4-2	.	.	TRBJ2-3	TGTGCCAGCAGCGAAAACACAGATACGCAGTATTTT	CASSENTDTQYF
TRBV7-2	.	TRBD1	TRBJ2-5	TGTGCCAGCAGCCCTCGGACAGGGTGGGGGGAGACCCAGTACTTC	CASSPRTGWGETQYF
TRBV10-2	few	TRBD1	TRBJ1-5	TGCGCCAGCGGGACAGGGGGCTGGCAGCCCCAGCATTTT	CASGTGGWQPQHF
TRBV6-5	.	.	TRBJ2-1	TGTGCCAGCACCCGGGGAGGTAGTCGGGAGCAGTTCTTC	CASTRGGSREQFF
TRBV6-2/TRBV6-3	.	.	TRBJ2-7	TGTGCCAGCACCTTAGGGAACAGGGATTACAATGAGCAGTACTTC	CASTLGNRDYNEQYF
TRBV20-1	.	.	TRBJ2-5	TGCAGTGCTAGAGGTAGCGTAGGACTTCAAGAGACCCTGTACTTC	CSARGSVGLQETLYF
TRBV10-3	.	TRBD1	TRBJ2-1	TGTGCCATCAGCCGGGACAGGGAGCTAAATGAGCAGTTCTTC	CAISRDRELNEQFF